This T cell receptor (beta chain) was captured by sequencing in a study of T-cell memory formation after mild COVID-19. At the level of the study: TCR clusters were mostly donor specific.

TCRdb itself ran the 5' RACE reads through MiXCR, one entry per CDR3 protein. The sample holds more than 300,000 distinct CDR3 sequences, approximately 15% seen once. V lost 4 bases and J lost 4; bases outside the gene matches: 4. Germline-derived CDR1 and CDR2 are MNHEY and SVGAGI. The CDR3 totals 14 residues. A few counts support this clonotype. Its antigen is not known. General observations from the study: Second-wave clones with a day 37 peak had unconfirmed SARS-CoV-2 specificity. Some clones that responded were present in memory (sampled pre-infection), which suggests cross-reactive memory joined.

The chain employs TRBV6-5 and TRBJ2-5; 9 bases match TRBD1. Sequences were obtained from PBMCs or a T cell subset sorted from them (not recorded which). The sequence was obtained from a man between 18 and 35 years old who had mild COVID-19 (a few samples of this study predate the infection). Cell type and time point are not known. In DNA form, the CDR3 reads TGTGCCAGCAGTTGGAACAGGGGGCTAGAGACCCAGTACTTC. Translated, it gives CASSWNRGLETQYF.